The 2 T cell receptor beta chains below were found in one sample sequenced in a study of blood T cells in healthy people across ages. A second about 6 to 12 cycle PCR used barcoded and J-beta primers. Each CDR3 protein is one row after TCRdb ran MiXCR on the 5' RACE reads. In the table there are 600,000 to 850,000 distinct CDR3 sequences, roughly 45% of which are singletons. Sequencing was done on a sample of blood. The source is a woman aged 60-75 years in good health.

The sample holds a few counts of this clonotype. CDR3 coding DNA: TGTGCCAGCAGTTACCAGCAGGGACCCTACGAGCAGTACTTC. It specifies CASSYQQGPYEQYF. The chain uses TRBV6-6 and TRBJ2-7; D is perhaps TRBD1 or TRBD2 (5 bases each). Trimming stripped 2 bases from V and 2 bases from J, with 10 bases between. Germline CDR1 reads MNHNY; CDR2 reads SVGAGI (reference sequence). The CDR3 runs to 14 residues.

CDR3 region: CASSTATLSPGHEQYF. The CDR3 nucleotides are TGTGCCAGCAGTACCGCGACCCTTTCCCCGGGCCACGAGCAGTACTTC. This chain uses TRBV6-5 with TRBJ2-7; D not resolved. Germline V gene lookup returns CDR1 MNHEY and CDR2 SVGAGI. The CDR3 contains 16 residues. V lost 5 bases, J lost 5 bases, and 22 bases lay in between.